This TCR beta chain appears in the sequencing data of a study of blood T cell repertoires in COVID-19. Losses at the gene ends were 5 bases for V and 2 bases for J; bases not matched to a gene: 2. The CDR3 is 13 residues long. The germline gives CDR1 SGHTA, CDR2 FQGTGA. Generated by immunoSEQ multiplex PCR, the TCRdb table keeps only in-frame clones and is missing some. This sample has about 81,000 clones; 91% occur once, and the top ten carry 1.5% to 2%. The origin of this receptor is a woman aged 50 to 65 in a cohort sampled during active COVID-19. V usage is TRBV7-3 and J usage is TRBJ1-2, with TRBD1 matching over 7 bases. Sequences were obtained from peripheral blood. CDR3 sequence (DNA): TGTGCCAGCAGCCCGGACAGGAACTATGGCTACACCTTC. It specifies CASSPDRNYGYTF.